The 31 T cell receptor beta chains in this list originate from one sample, sequenced in a study of cytomegalovirus exposure and HLA in healthy donors. PCR used 60 Vbeta primers and 13 Jbeta primers. Using immunoSEQ multiplex PCR, the repertoire was profiled, and TCRdb retains in-frame clones only, with some absent. In the table there are about 120,000 clones, around 81% of which are singletons. Sequences were obtained from PBMCs. The receptors here all came from a female donor in good health and CMV-seronegative.

The chain carries TRBV19 and TRBJ1-6; 7 bases are a match to TRBD1. Looked up from germline, CDR1 is LNHDA and CDR2 is SQIVND (reference sequence). The CDR3 consists of 16 residues. Trimming took 3 bases from V and 3 from J; bases not matched to a gene: 5. This CDR3 reads CASSMDRQVYNSPLHF. In nucleotides, the CDR3 is TGTGCCAGTAGTATGGACAGGCAAGTCTATAATTCACCCCTCCACTTT.

V usage is TRBV7-2 and J usage is TRBJ2-6, with TRBD1 matching 7 bases. Germline CDR1 reads SGHTA; CDR2 reads FQGNSA. V lost 8 bases and J lost 0; bases outside the gene matches: 7. The CDR3 has 16 residues. DNA of the CDR3: TGTGCCAGCGCCCGGGACAGCTTCTCTGGGGCCAACGTCCTGACTTTC. As protein: CASARDSFSGANVLTF.

The chain is built from TRBV2 and TRBJ2-7, with 9 bases aligning to TRBD1. CDR1 and CDR2 from the germline V gene are SNHLY and FYNNEI. The CDR3 length is 15 residues. The V gene end was trimmed by 6 bases and the J gene end by 3 bases; junction bases not matched to a gene: 9. CDR3 in DNA: TGTGCCAGCAGAGAGGTGGGACAGGGAGTCTACGAGCAGTACTTC. It encodes CASREVGQGVYEQYF. Complete variable domain (other parts from reference TRBV2 and TRBJ2-7): EPEVTQTPSHQVTQMGQEVILRCVPISNHLYFYWYRQILGQKVEFLVSFYNNEISEKSEIFDDQFSVERPDGSNFTLKIRSTKLEDSAMYFCASREVGQGVYEQYFGPGTRLTVT.

The chain combines TRBV18 with TRBJ1-1; D is undetermined. Trimming cost V 1 base and J 3 bases, with 12 bases left between them. CDR3 length: 15 residues. From germline, CDR1 is KGHSH and CDR2 LQKENI. The CDR3, as DNA: TGTGCCAGCTCACCACGGCAGGACTGGGACACTGAAGCTTTCTTT. This sequence encodes CASSPRQDWDTEAFF. Supplemented by reference TRBV18 and TRBJ1-1, the full variable domain reads NAGVMQNPRHLVRRRGQEARLRCSPMKGHSHVYWYRQLPEEGLKFMVYLQKENIIDESGMPKERFSAEFPKEGPSILRIQQVVRGDSAAYFCASSPRQDWDTEAFFGQGTRLTVV.

The chain employs TRBV6-5 and TRBJ2-1, with 11 positions matching TRBD1. CDR1 and CDR2 from the germline V gene are MNHEY and SVGAGI. V shed 8 bases and J 6 bases; nucleotides not matched to a gene: 3. The CDR3 runs 13 residues. CDR3 sequence reads: CASRDRGSNEQFF. The CDR3 bases are TGTGCCAGCCGGGACAGGGGGTCCAATGAGCAGTTCTTC.

The rearrangement uses TRBV11-3 and TRBJ1-2; D might be TRBD1 (6 bases). The V gene's germline CDR1 is SGHNT and CDR2 YENEEA. The CDR3 has 18 residues. V gave up 1 base and J gave up 3 bases, with 21 bases separating them. CDR3 coding DNA: TGTGCCAGCAGCTTAGTGCGTGACGCAGGGGCTCAGGACTATGGCTACACCTTC. Encoded protein: CASSLVRDAGAQDYGYTF.

The chain employs TRBV9 and TRBJ2-7; TRBD2 matches at 8 bases. This CDR3 spans 14 amino acids. CDR1 is SGDLS, CDR2 YYNGEE, per germline. V lost 4 bases, J lost 4 bases, and 7 bases stayed unmatched. The CDR3 coding sequence is TGTGCCAGCAGCCCTCGGGGGGGCCCTTACGAGCAGTACTTC. This gives the protein CASSPRGGPYEQYF.

This clone was observed once. The chain joins TRBV19 to TRBJ2-7; possibly TRBD1 for D (5 bases). The germline V gene encodes CDR1 LNHDA and CDR2 SQIVND (reference sequence). V lost 3 bases, J lost 4 bases, and 7 bases lay in between. This CDR3 region has 12 residues. The CDR3 nucleotides are TGTGCCAGTAGTATTAACAGGTACGAGCAGTACTTC. As protein: CASSINRYEQYF.

The J gene is TRBJ2-1, the V gene TRBV2; 10 nucleotides align to TRBD2. CDR1 is SNHLY, CDR2 FYNNEI, per germline. CDR3 size: 15 residues. The ends lost 4 bases at V and 3 bases at J; junction bases unmatched: 3. DNA of the CDR3: TGTGCCAGCAGTGTGGGGACTAGCGACTACAATGAGCAGTTCTTC. It is translated as CASSVGTSDYNEQFF.

This clone occurred a few times. The CDR3 region has the DNA TGTGCCAGTAGTATAGGTTATAGCAATCAGCCCCAGCATTTT. It encodes CASSIGYSNQPQHF. This sequence joins TRBV19 and TRBJ1-5, with no clear D. The ends were cut back, 1 base at V and 0 bases at J, with 4 bases in the middle. Per germline, CDR1 LNHDA and CDR2 SQIVND (reference sequence). The CDR3 loop spans 14 amino acids.

This clone came up once. This chain uses TRBV7-2 with TRBJ2-7; D possibly corresponds to TRBD2 (6 bases). Trimming shortened V by 5 bases and J by 7 bases, and 15 bases separated the two germline ends. In germline, CDR1 is SGHTA, CDR2 FQGNSA. The CDR3 sequence is 13 residues long. CDR3 amino acids: CASSTGGEREQYF. The CDR3 DNA reads TGTGCCAGCAGCACAGGCGGGGAGAGGGAGCAGTACTTC.

The J gene is TRBJ2-7, the V gene TRBV28; D may be TRBD1 (5 bases). With 6 bases removed from V and 2 bases from J, the gap between germline ends came to 8 bases. This CDR3 has 12 residues. CDR1 is MDHEN, CDR2 SYDVKM, per germline. The CDR3 spells CASSSTAYEQYF. The CDR3 DNA sequence: TGTGCCAGCAGCTCGACAGCCTACGAGCAGTACTTC.

This clone was seen a single time. The CDR3 sequence is CASSLDRLYGYTF. Here the CDR3 DNA reads TGTGCCAGCAGTTTAGACAGGTTATATGGCTACACCTTC. The chain has TRBV28 and TRBJ1-2; maybe TRBD1 (6 bases). Trimming pared 2 bases from V and 5 bases from J, leaving 9 bases between. Germline V CDR1 and CDR2: MDHEN, SYDVKM. The CDR3 is 13 residues long.

The chain employs TRBV18 and TRBJ2-5, with a possible D match to TRBD2 (5 bases). V lost 2 bases and J lost 5, with 9 bases in between. Germline CDR1 KGHSH, CDR2 LQKENI. The CDR3 length is 13 residues. The CDR3 DNA is TGTGCCAGCTCACCAAGCGGCGGGGAGACCCAGTACTTC. Protein product: CASSPSGGETQYF.

The chain joins TRBV7-9 to TRBJ2-7; no clear D. Between the trimmed V and J ends, which lost 4 bases and 6 bases, there was a span of 7 bases. The CDR3 totals 11 residues. Looked up from germline, CDR1 is SEHNR and CDR2 is FQNEAQ (reference sequence). The CDR3 sequence: CASSSLAEQYF. For the CDR3, the DNA is TGTGCCAGCAGCTCACTCGCCGAGCAGTACTTC.

This chain links TRBV6-1 with TRBJ2-1; 7 bases map to TRBD2. CDR1 MNHNS and CDR2 SASEGT come from the germline V gene. CDR3 length: 14 amino acids. V lost 7 bases to trimming and J lost 5 bases; unmatched junction nucleotides: 8. The CDR3 nucleotides are TGTGCCAGCAAGCGGCTAGCGGTCAACAATGAGCAGTTCTTC. This encodes CASKRLAVNNEQFF.

As for this clone: The junction and the germline gene differ at one end; a read error may be behind it. In DNA, the CDR3 is TGTGCCAGCGGTGAGGCGGCCGGGACAGGGGGGCAGCTGTTTTTT. Translation: CASGEAAGTGGQLFF. The gene calls are TRBV6-4 and TRBJ2-2; 11 bases align to TRBD1. This CDR3 spans 15 amino acids. Germline lookup yields CDR1 MRHNA and CDR2 SNTAGT.

The rearrangement joins TRBV13 to TRBJ1-1, with TRBD1 matching over 7 bases. Germline-derived CDR1 and CDR2 are PRHDT and FYEKMQ (reference sequence). V lost 4 bases and J lost 2; bases outside the gene matches: 10. CDR3 length: 16 amino acids. CDR3 region: CASSSYRTGVNTEAFF. The DNA for the CDR3 is TGTGCCAGCAGCTCGTACAGGACAGGTGTCAACACTGAAGCTTTCTTT.

This chain links TRBV9 with TRBJ1-1; tentative D call: TRBD1 (5 bases). Germline V CDR1 and CDR2: SGDLS, YYNGEE. V lost 1 base to trimming and J lost 1 base, with 8 bases between them. This CDR3 contains 14 residues. DNA for the CDR3: TGTGCCAGCAGCGTAACAGGAGCGAACACTGAAGCTTTCTTT. This translates into CASSVTGANTEAFF.

The rearrangement links TRBV7-3 to TRBJ2-5, with 9 bases identical to TRBD2. The J call is uncertain, as TRBJ2-7 better fits the DNA end. Germline V lookup: CDR1 SGHTA, CDR2 FQGTGA. The CDR3 spans 17 residues. The CDR3 protein is CASSLTASGVSSYEQYF. The CDR3 nucleotides are TGTGCCAGCAGCTTAACGGCTAGCGGGGTCAGCTCCTACGAGCAGTACTTC.

J is TRBJ2-5 and V is TRBV10-3; 8 bases are shared with TRBD2. Germline values: CDR1 ENHRY, CDR2 SYGVKD. The CDR3 runs to 12 residues. The trim removed 8 bases at V and 6 bases at J, leaving 5 bases unmatched. CDR3: CAIGAGGQTQYF. In DNA form, the CDR3 reads TGTGCCATCGGGGCGGGGGGACAGACCCAGTACTTC.

This sequence joins TRBV6-5 and TRBJ2-3; D is possibly TRBD2 (6 bases). Per the germline V gene, CDR1 is MNHEY and CDR2 is SVGAGI. The V gene lost 5 bases and the J gene lost 6 bases, with 9 bases spanning the gap. The length of the CDR3 is 12 residues. The CDR3 bases are TGTGCCAGCAGTCGGGGGTGGGATACGCAGTATTTT. It is translated as CASSRGWDTQYF.

This chain connects TRBV18 to TRBJ1-2, with D possibly TRBD1 on 5 matching bases. Germline CDR1 and CDR2: KGHSH and LQKENI. Deletions cut 6 bases from V and 4 bases from J, with 12 bases between. The CDR3 consists of 13 residues. CDR3 protein: CASSPDSRYGYTF. In DNA form, the CDR3 reads TGTGCCAGCTCCCCAGACAGCCGCTATGGCTACACCTTC.

V and J are TRBV29-1 and TRBJ2-1; maybe TRBD2 (6 bases). V shed 4 bases and J shed 0 bases, with 13 bases lying between them. The germline CDR1 and CDR2 sequences are SQVTM and ANQGSEA. This CDR3 region has 15 residues. CDR3 nucleotide sequence: TGCAGCGTTGTTCCCGGGGGATTCTCCTACAATGAGCAGTTCTTC. This gives the protein CSVVPGGFSYNEQFF.

This sequence joins TRBV5-1 and TRBJ1-5; D is perhaps TRBD1 (5 bases). The germline gives CDR1 SGHRS, CDR2 YFSETQ. Trimming shortened V by 5 bases and J by 5 bases, and 14 bases separated the two germline ends. CDR3 length equals 14 residues. CDR3 in DNA: TGCGCCAGCAGGCGTGGTCCGGGGGATCAGCCCCAGCATTTT. This codes for CASRRGPGDQPQHF.

The chain employs TRBV6-5 and TRBJ2-2; 8 nucleotides agree with TRBD2. CDR1 is MNHEY and CDR2 is SVGAGI in the germline V gene. The CDR3 consists of 15 residues. Losses at the gene ends were 7 bases for V and 6 bases for J; bases not matched to a gene: 10. The CDR3 here is CASILAGPGSGELFF. CDR3 in DNA: TGTGCCAGCATCTTAGCGGGACCTGGGTCCGGGGAGCTGTTTTTT.

The V call is TRBV19, the J call TRBJ2-5, with 8 bases fitting TRBD2. The CDR3 runs to 14 residues. V was clipped by 5 bases and J by 4 bases; unmatched bases: 6. CDR1 and CDR2 (germline): LNHDA, SQIVND (reference sequence). This chain's CDR3 is CASSGGGGLETQYF. The CDR3 nucleotides are TGTGCCAGTAGTGGGGGCGGGGGGTTAGAGACCCAGTACTTC.

V and J are TRBV7-6 and TRBJ2-1; 14 bases match TRBD2. The junction had 7 bases not matched to a gene; V was cut back by 0 bases and J by 0 bases. The CDR3 is 20 residues long. Germline V gives CDR1 SGHVS, CDR2 FNYEAQ. CDR3 sequence: CASSLALRTSGRSSYNEQFF. The CDR3 nucleotides are TGTGCCAGCAGCTTAGCGCTACGGACTAGCGGGAGGTCCTCCTACAATGAGCAGTTCTTC.

The chain couples TRBV2 to TRBJ1-3; D unclear. Germline assignment: CDR1 SNHLY and CDR2 FYNNEI. The V end was cut by 7 bases, the J end by 0 bases, with 13 bases between. The CDR3 totals 15 residues. The CDR3 spells CASTEDSLSGNTIYF. DNA for the CDR3: TGTGCCAGCACGGAGGACTCCCTCTCTGGAAACACCATATATTTT.

The chain employs TRBV9 and TRBJ2-2; a weak D match, TRBD2 (6 bases). CDR3 length: 13 amino acids. Trimming shortened V by 3 bases and J by 7 bases, and 10 bases separated the two germline ends. Per the germline V gene, CDR1 is SGDLS and CDR2 is YYNGEE. The DNA of the CDR3 is TGTGCCAGCAGCGCCCATAGCGGCGGGGAGCTGTTTTTT. Encoded protein: CASSAHSGGELFF.

The chain recombines TRBV5-1 with TRBJ2-7; D unclear. The CDR3 loop spans 15 amino acids. V dropped 2 bases and J dropped 2 bases, with 14 bases sitting between them. Germline V gene sequence: CDR1 SGHRS, CDR2 YFSETQ. The CDR3 loop reads CASSFEAVSPYEQYF. CDR3 nucleotides: TGCGCCAGCAGCTTTGAGGCGGTTAGCCCCTACGAGCAGTACTTC.